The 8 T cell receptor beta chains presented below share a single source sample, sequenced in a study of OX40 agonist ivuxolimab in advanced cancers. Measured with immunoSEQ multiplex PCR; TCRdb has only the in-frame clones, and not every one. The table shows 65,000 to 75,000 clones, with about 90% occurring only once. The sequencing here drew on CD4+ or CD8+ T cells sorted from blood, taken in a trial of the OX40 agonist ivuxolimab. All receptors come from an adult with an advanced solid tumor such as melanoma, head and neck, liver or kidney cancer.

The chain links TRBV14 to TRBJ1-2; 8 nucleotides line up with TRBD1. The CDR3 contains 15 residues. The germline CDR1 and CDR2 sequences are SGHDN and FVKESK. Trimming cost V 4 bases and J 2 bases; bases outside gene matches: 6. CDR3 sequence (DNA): TGTGCCAGCAGCCCAGGACAGGGTTACAACTATGGCTACACCTTC. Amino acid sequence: CASSPGQGYNYGYTF.

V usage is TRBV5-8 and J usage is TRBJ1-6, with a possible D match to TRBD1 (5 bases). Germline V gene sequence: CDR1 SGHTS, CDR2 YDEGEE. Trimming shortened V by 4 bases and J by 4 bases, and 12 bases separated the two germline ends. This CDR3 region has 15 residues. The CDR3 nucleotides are TGTGCCAGCAGCCCCGACGGGGGGTATAATTCACCCCTCCACTTT. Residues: CASSPDGGYNSPLHF.

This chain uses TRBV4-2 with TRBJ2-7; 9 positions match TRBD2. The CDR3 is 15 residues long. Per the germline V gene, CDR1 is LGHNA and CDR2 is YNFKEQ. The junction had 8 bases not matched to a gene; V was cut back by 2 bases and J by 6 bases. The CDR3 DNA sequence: TGTGCCAGCAGCCAACTAGCGGGAACAGCAGGCGAGCAGTACTTC. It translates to CASSQLAGTAGEQYF.

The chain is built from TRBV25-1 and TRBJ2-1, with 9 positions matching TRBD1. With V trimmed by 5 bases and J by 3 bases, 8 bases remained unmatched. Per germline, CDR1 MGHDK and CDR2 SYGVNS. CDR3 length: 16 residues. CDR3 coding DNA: TGTGCCAGCAGTTCCCGGGGACAGGGAGGCTACAATGAGCAGTTCTTC. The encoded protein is CASSSRGQGGYNEQFF.

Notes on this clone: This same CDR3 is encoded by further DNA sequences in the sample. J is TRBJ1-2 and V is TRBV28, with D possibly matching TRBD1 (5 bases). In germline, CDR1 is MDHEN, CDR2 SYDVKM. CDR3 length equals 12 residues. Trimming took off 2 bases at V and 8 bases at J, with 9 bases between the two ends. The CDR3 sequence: CASSLGGYGYTF. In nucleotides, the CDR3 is TGTGCCAGCAGTTTAGGGGGGTACGGCTACACCTTC.

The CDR3 loop is CASSGGVLQGDEQFF. CDR3 DNA: TGCGCCAGCAGCGGTGGGGTTCTCCAGGGCGATGAGCAGTTCTTC. The J gene is TRBJ2-1, the V gene TRBV5-1; D might be TRBD1 (5 bases). The CDR3 is 15 residues long. V gave up 4 bases and J gave up 8 bases, with 19 bases separating them. Looked up from germline, CDR1 is SGHRS and CDR2 is YFSETQ.

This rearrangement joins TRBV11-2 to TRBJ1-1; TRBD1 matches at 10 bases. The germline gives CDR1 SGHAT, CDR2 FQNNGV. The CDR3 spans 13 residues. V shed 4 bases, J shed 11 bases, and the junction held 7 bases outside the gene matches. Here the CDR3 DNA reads TGTGCCAGCAGCTCGGGACAGGGGTTCGACGCTTTCTTT. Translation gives CASSSGQGFDAFF.

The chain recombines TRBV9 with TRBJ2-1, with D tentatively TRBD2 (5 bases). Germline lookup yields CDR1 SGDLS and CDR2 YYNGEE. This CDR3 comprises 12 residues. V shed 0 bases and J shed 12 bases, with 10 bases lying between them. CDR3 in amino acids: CASSVGRGWQFF. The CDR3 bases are TGTGCCAGCAGCGTAGGTCGCGGGTGGCAGTTCTTC.